What follows is one T cell receptor (beta chain) and its context. This clonotype was detected ten times or more. There is no known antigen for this receptor. No base qualities exist here, and no much larger clone lies one base off it. This record comes from a study of CD8 T cells in ankylosing spondylitis (dated by TCRdb to 2016 to 2017). Context from the whole study: To find TCR variants linked to disease, the study profiled T cell receptor beta repertoires in ankylosing spondylitis patients and healthy donors. The whole study cohort included roughly 110 healthy donors and about two dozen ankylosing spondylitis patients. Peripheral blood was sampled, and synovial fluid was also collected from ankylosing spondylitis patients.

Here is what the overall study found, with its caveats: The disease-linked clones were reported to be significantly enriched in matched synovial fluid samples from ankylosing spondylitis patients. Blood from ankylosing spondylitis patients appeared to be characterized by a TCR beta motif made up of several highly homologous amino acid variants. Some of the motif variants had been reported before in the synovial fluid and blood of reactive arthritis patients, a finding that suggests common disease-initiation mechanisms. The disease-linked clones had a CD8+ phenotype and were found at relatively low frequencies in peripheral blood.

The sequencer was an Illumina HiSeq 2500. Quantitative 5'-RACE with molecular barcodes was used to prepare TCR beta libraries. Per the original workflow: To identify disease-linked TCR variants, a new computational method was used, one built on a probabilistic model of VDJ rearrangement. TCRdb ran its own pipeline on the public reads, namely fastp trimming at Q25 and MiXCR clone calling, and kept in-frame beta chains. Here each entry gathers all rows of one CDR3 protein and keeps the most common genes and DNA. TCRdb, rather than the study authors, made the V and J calls. The sample table holds 300,000 to 350,000 distinct CDR3 sequences, of which approximately 10% were seen once. The ten largest account for roughly a tenth of the sample. Measured from the cysteine to the phenylalanine, the CDR3 is 11 residues long. Here the CDR3 DNA is all that survives: 33 bases in frame from base 1. CDR1 and CDR2, per the germline V gene, are MDHEN and SYDVKM. V and J are truncated by 7 bases and 6 bases respectively, leaving an intervening sequence of 10 bases.

The sequence derives from a female donor with ankylosing spondylitis or in good health (not recorded which). The specimen was blood, either unsorted or a sorted T cell fraction (not recorded which). Here the chain combines TRBV28 and TRBJ2-7; the D segment cannot be called with confidence. The CDR3 corresponds to CASITSSEQYF. The nucleotide sequence is given as TGTGCCAGCATTACGAGTTCCGAGCAGTACTTC.